The 31 T cell receptor beta chains presented below share a single source sample, sequenced in a study of T cell changes during pregnancy in multiple sclerosis. Clones were sequenced by immunoSEQ multiplex PCR, and TCRdb holds only the in-frame ones, with some missing. The sample contains 60,000 to 75,000 clones, 92% of which appear only once. The specimen was peripheral blood, collected in the second trimester of pregnancy. These receptors all stem from a female donor in good health, enrolled as a control in a pregnancy study.

The V gene is TRBV18, the J gene TRBJ2-5; the match to TRBD1 covers 9 bases. CDR1 and CDR2 from the germline V gene are KGHSH and LQKENI. Losses at the gene ends were 8 bases for V and 5 bases for J; bases not matched to a gene: 6. The CDR3 is made up of 13 amino acids. The CDR3 bases are TGTGCCAGCCGCGGGACAGGGTATGAGACCCAGTACTTC. This translates into CASRGTGYETQYF.

V gene TRBV19 combines with J gene TRBJ2-7, with D tentatively TRBD1 (6 bases). Trimming stripped 4 bases from V and 4 bases from J, with 14 bases between. The CDR3 contains 14 residues. Germline loops: CDR1 LNHDA, CDR2 SQIVND (reference sequence). CDR3 protein: CASSRAGETYEQYF. CDR3 sequence (DNA): TGTGCCAGTAGTAGGGCAGGGGAGACGTACGAGCAGTACTTC.

This chain joins TRBV13 and TRBJ2-3; tentative D call: TRBD1 (7 bases). CDR1 and CDR2 (germline): PRHDT, FYEKMQ (reference sequence). Trimming stripped 7 bases from V and 5 bases from J, with 16 bases between. The CDR3 consists of 14 residues. The CDR3 coding sequence is TGTGCCAGCAACTTGGAGGGGGCGGGAGATACGCAGTATTTT. Its protein is CASNLEGAGDTQYF.

The chain links TRBV30 to TRBJ1-5; D ambiguous. CDR1 and CDR2 from the germline V gene are GTSNPN and SVGIG (reference sequence). V was cut by 5 bases and J by 0 bases, with 11 bases left in between. The length of the CDR3 is 14 residues. CDR3 DNA: TGTGCCTGGTCCGACACTTTTAGCAATCAGCCCCAGCATTTT. Encoded protein: CAWSDTFSNQPQHF.

A few counts support this clone. This chain links TRBV9 with TRBJ2-7; 9 nucleotides align to TRBD1. Per the germline V gene, CDR1 is SGDLS and CDR2 is YYNGEE. This CDR3 has 14 residues. V gave up 4 bases and J gave up 2 bases; unmatched junction bases: 4. The CDR3 DNA follows: TGTGCCAGCAGCCCACAGGGGGCTACCTACGAGCAGTACTTC. Encoded protein: CASSPQGATYEQYF.

This clone was recorded once. The chain joins TRBV12-5 to TRBJ2-1; 8 bases map to TRBD2. This CDR3 is built from 17 residues. V shed 0 bases, J shed 8 bases, and the junction held 12 bases outside the gene matches. Looked up from germline, CDR1 is LGHNT and CDR2 is FRNRAP. The CDR3: CASGLVLGSQRGHEQFF. The CDR3 DNA reads TGTGCTAGTGGTTTGGTACTGGGTTCTCAGCGGGGGCATGAGCAGTTCTTC.

The chain uses TRBV7-9 and TRBJ1-6; D is possibly TRBD1 (5 bases). CDR3 length: 18 residues. Trimming left V 2 bases short and J 4 bases short, with 18 bases between. Germline V gene data show CDR1 as SEHNR and CDR2 as FQNEAQ (reference sequence). The DNA for the CDR3 is TGTGCCAGCAGCTTACTCAACCAGGGTCTGGTTTATAATTCACCCCTCCACTTT. Encoded protein: CASSLLNQGLVYNSPLHF.

V and J are TRBV2 and TRBJ1-5; a possible D gene is TRBD1 (5 bases). The V and J ends lost 5 bases and 10 bases respectively, with 18 bases between them. Per germline, CDR1 SNHLY and CDR2 FYNNEI. This CDR3 is built from 14 residues. The CDR3 DNA is TGTGCCAGCAGTCCCGACAGTGTGAATCTACCCCAGCATTTT. Translating it yields CASSPDSVNLPQHF. The variable domain in full, with the rest retrieved from reference TRBV2 and TRBJ1-5, is EPEVTQTPSHQVTQMGQEVILRCVPISNHLYFYWYRQILGQKVEFLVSFYNNEISEKSEIFDDQFSVERPDGSNFTLKIRSTKLEDSAMYFCASSPDSVNLPQHFGDGTRLSIL.

The J gene is TRBJ2-5, the V gene TRBV7-9; D not resolved. This CDR3 has 13 amino acids. Trimming left V 4 bases short and J 4 bases short, with 10 bases between. Germline V CDR1 and CDR2: SEHNR, FQNEAQ (reference sequence). CDR3: CASSSGVGETQYF. CDR3 nucleotides: TGTGCCAGCAGCTCTGGAGTGGGAGAGACCCAGTACTTC.

About this clone itself: This same CDR3 is encoded by further DNA sequences in the sample. The V gene is TRBV6-6, the J gene TRBJ2-2; D gene ambiguous. Trimming shortened V by 6 bases and J by 3 bases, and 8 bases separated the two germline ends. The V gene's germline CDR1 is MNHNY and CDR2 SVGAGI (reference sequence). CDR3 length: 13 amino acids. CDR3 protein: CASSRYDTGELFF. The DNA for the CDR3 is TGTGCCAGCAGCAGGTATGACACCGGGGAGCTGTTTTTT.

This clone was detected once. The CDR3: CASSSGAGSYEQYF. As DNA, the CDR3 is TGCGCCAGCAGCTCAGGGGCAGGATCCTACGAGCAGTACTTC. This chain joins TRBV5-1 and TRBJ2-7; maybe TRBD1 (6 bases). CDR1 SGHRS and CDR2 YFSETQ come from the germline V gene. There are 14 residues in the CDR3. With 3 bases removed from V and 1 base from J, the gap between germline ends came to 11 bases. Supplemented by reference TRBV5-1 and TRBJ2-7, the full variable domain reads KAGVTQTPRYLIKTRGQQVTLSCSPISGHRSVSWYQQTPGQGLQFLFEYFSETQRNKGNFPGRFSGRQFSNSRSEMNVSTLELGDSALYLCASSSGAGSYEQYFGPGTRLTVT.

V gene TRBV19 combines with J gene TRBJ2-1; 7 bases are a match to TRBD1. The germline CDR1 and CDR2 sequences are LNHDA and SQIVND (reference sequence). J lost 6 bases, V lost 3 bases, and 17 bases had no gene match. This CDR3 region has 18 residues. The DNA for the CDR3 is TGTGCCAGTAGTATCTTCTTTTTTGGGACAGTTGCCCGCAATGAGCAGTTCTTC. Its protein product is CASSIFFFGTVARNEQFF.

CDR3 bases: TGTGCCAGCAGGGGACAGGCCGCCTACGAGCAGTACTTC. Encoded protein: CASRGQAAYEQYF. The chain joins TRBV28 to TRBJ2-7, with 8 positions matching TRBD1. The CDR3 extends over 13 amino acids. Unmatched junction bases numbered 3, after V lost 6 bases and J lost 2 bases. Germline CDR1 MDHEN, CDR2 SYDVKM.

The CDR3 DNA reads TGTGCCGGTAGGACAGCTATGAACACTGAAGCTTTCTTT. Protein product: CAGRTAMNTEAFF. The chain employs TRBV28 and TRBJ1-1; a weak D match, TRBD1 (6 bases). The germline V gene has CDR1 MDHEN and CDR2 SYDVKM. V shed 11 bases and J shed 0 bases, with 13 bases lying between them. The CDR3 is 13 residues long.

The chain links TRBV30 to TRBJ2-1; D is uncertain. Trimming took 2 bases from V and 8 from J, leaving 10 bases between them. CDR3 length: 12 amino acids. Germline loops: CDR1 GTSNPN, CDR2 SVGIG (reference sequence). In nucleotides, the CDR3 is TGTGCCTGGAGTTCCCAGTCCGATGAGCAGTTCTTC. It yields the protein CAWSSQSDEQFF.

J is TRBJ2-1 and V is TRBV7-2; D not certain. V was trimmed by 5 bases and J by 10 bases, leaving 9 bases between them. The CDR3 contains 11 residues. Germline loops: CDR1 SGHTA, CDR2 FQGNSA. This CDR3 reads CASSRSWEQFF. The CDR3 DNA sequence: TGTGCCAGCAGCAGAAGCTGGGAGCAGTTCTTC.

The rearrangement links TRBV5-1 to TRBJ2-2; TRBD1 matches at 9 bases. Germline V gives CDR1 SGHRS, CDR2 YFSETQ. The CDR3 extends over 15 amino acids. V lost 4 bases to trimming and J lost 4 bases; unmatched junction nucleotides: 5. The CDR3 DNA is TGCGCCAGCAGCGCGGGACAGGGATTCACCGGGGAGCTGTTTTTT. The encoded protein is CASSAGQGFTGELFF.

This chain uses TRBV6-1 with TRBJ1-6; a possible D gene is TRBD1 (6 bases). The CDR3 has 14 amino acids. In germline, CDR1 is MNHNS, CDR2 SASEGT. The ends were cut back, 7 bases at V and 5 bases at J, with 12 bases in the middle. The CDR3 protein is CASTVTGHNSPLHF. As DNA, the CDR3 is TGTGCCAGCACCGTGACAGGACATAATTCACCCCTCCACTTT.

The chain carries TRBV10-2 and TRBJ1-5; D ambiguous. CDR1 WSHSY and CDR2 SAAADI come from the germline V gene. The CDR3 loop spans 15 amino acids. V was cut by 1 base and J by 6 bases, with 13 bases left in between. The DNA of the CDR3 is TGCGCCAGCAGTGAGTATCCAGACTCTACTCAGCCCCAGCATTTT. Translating it yields CASSEYPDSTQPQHF.

This chain connects TRBV6-1 to TRBJ1-6, with D perhaps matching TRBD1 (5 bases). CDR1 and CDR2 from the germline V gene are MNHNS and SASEGT. CDR3 length: 15 amino acids. V shed 1 base and J shed 10 bases, with 14 bases lying between them. The CDR3 spells CASSEGMAGRSPLHF. For the CDR3, the DNA is TGTGCCAGCAGTGAAGGTATGGCAGGGCGGTCACCCCTCCACTTT.

The chain links TRBV19 to TRBJ2-5; D is ambiguous. Germline assignment: CDR1 LNHDA and CDR2 SQIVND (reference sequence). With 9 bases removed from V and 4 bases from J, the gap between germline ends came to 12 bases. CDR3 size: 12 residues. The CDR3 coding sequence is TGTGCCAGCCTTTTACGAGGAGAGACCCAGTACTTC. This codes for CASLLRGETQYF.

This clone was found once. The V and J genes are TRBV19 and TRBJ1-6; no clear D. This CDR3 has 11 residues. V lost 8 bases, J lost 7 bases, and 6 bases lay in between. The germline gives CDR1 LNHDA, CDR2 SQIVND (reference sequence). The CDR3 region is CASGPNSPLHF. The CDR3 nucleotides read TGTGCCAGTGGCCCCAATTCACCCCTCCACTTT.

The genes are TRBV5-4 and TRBJ1-1; no clear D. The CDR3 loop spans 15 amino acids. Trimming left V 0 bases short and J 5 bases short, with 14 bases between. Germline lookup yields CDR1 SGHNT and CDR2 YYREEE (reference sequence). CDR3 residues: CASSLVPGSGTEAFF. CDR3 nucleotide sequence: TGTGCCAGCAGCTTGGTCCCGGGGAGCGGGACTGAAGCTTTCTTT. Complete variable domain (other parts from reference TRBV5-4 and TRBJ1-1): ETGVTQSPTHLIKTRGQQVTLRCSSQSGHNTVSWYQQALGQGPQFIFQYYREEENGRGNFPPRFSGLQFPNYSSELNVNALELDDSALYLCASSLVPGSGTEAFFGQGTRLTVV.

The chain joins TRBV27 to TRBJ1-5; no reliable D call. This CDR3 spans 11 amino acids. The V end was cut by 8 bases, the J end by 1 base, with 3 bases between. CDR1 MNHEY and CDR2 SMNVEV come from the germline V gene (reference sequence). The CDR3 nucleotides read TGTGCCAGCGGCAGCAATCAGCCCCAGCATTTT. Encoded protein: CASGSNQPQHF.

By frequency in the sample, this clone is medium-sized. V and J are TRBV4-2 and TRBJ2-1; TRBD2 might be the D (6 bases). Trimming pared 6 bases from V and 7 bases from J, leaving 22 bases between. The CDR3 totals 16 residues. CDR1 is LGHNA, CDR2 YNFKEQ, per germline. DNA for the CDR3: TGTGCCAGCAGGAAGATAAGTACGGGAGAGGGAAATGAGCAGTTCTTC. Translation gives CASRKISTGEGNEQFF.

The chain has TRBV19 and TRBJ2-5; 10 bases are shared with TRBD2. The CDR3 has 15 amino acids. Trimming cost V 5 bases and J 5 bases; bases outside gene matches: 8. The V gene's germline CDR1 is LNHDA and CDR2 SQIVND (reference sequence). The DNA of the CDR3 is TGTGCCAGTAGTCCTCGGACTAGCGGTGATGAGACCCAGTACTTC. This encodes CASSPRTSGDETQYF. Filled out from reference TRBV19 and TRBJ2-5, the complete variable domain reads DGGITQSPKYLFRKEGQNVTLSCEQNLNHDAMYWYRQDPGQGLRLIYYSQIVNDFQKGDIAEGYSVSREKKESFPLTVTSAQKNPTAFYLCASSPRTSGDETQYFGPGTRLLVL.

This clone appeared a single time. The chain couples TRBV4-2 to TRBJ2-1; D not resolved. Trimming removed 4 bases from V and 5 bases from J, with 6 bases in between. CDR3 length: 12 amino acids. Germline V gene data show CDR1 as LGHNA and CDR2 as YNFKEQ. The CDR3 nucleotides read TGTGCCAGCAGCCTCCGGGACAATGAGCAGTTCTTC. This translates into CASSLRDNEQFF.

The chain links TRBV5-1 to TRBJ2-7; 9 positions agree with TRBD1. CDR1 is SGHRS and CDR2 is YFSETQ in the germline V gene. CDR3 length: 15 amino acids. With 3 bases clipped from V and 0 bases from J, the junction kept 4 bases outside the gene matches. This CDR3 is CASSSPGQGSYEQYF. DNA of the CDR3: TGCGCCAGCAGCTCGCCGGGACAGGGCTCCTACGAGCAGTACTTC. The whole variable domain, filled in from reference TRBV5-1 and TRBJ2-7, reads KAGVTQTPRYLIKTRGQQVTLSCSPISGHRSVSWYQQTPGQGLQFLFEYFSETQRNKGNFPGRFSGRQFSNSRSEMNVSTLELGDSALYLCASSSPGQGSYEQYFGPGTRLTVT.

This chain links TRBV2 with TRBJ1-5; a weak D match, TRBD1 (5 bases). Trimming took off 9 bases at V and 2 bases at J, with 11 bases between the two ends. This CDR3 has 13 amino acids. Looked up from germline, CDR1 is SNHLY and CDR2 is FYNNEI. Written as DNA, the CDR3 is TGTGCCAGTAAGGTCAGGGGCAATCAGCCCCAGCATTTT. Translating it yields CASKVRGNQPQHF.

The chain carries TRBV7-2 and TRBJ2-1; the match to TRBD2 covers 7 bases. Unmatched junction bases numbered 4, after V lost 5 bases and J lost 6 bases. In germline, CDR1 is SGHTA, CDR2 FQGNSA. This CDR3 spans 13 amino acids. The CDR3 DNA sequence: TGTGCCAGCAGCCTACGGGGGGTCAATGAGCAGTTCTTC. It encodes CASSLRGVNEQFF.

The chain recombines TRBV28 with TRBJ1-6, with 8 bases matching TRBD1. In germline, CDR1 is MDHEN, CDR2 SYDVKM. The junction had 3 bases not matched to a gene; V was cut back by 5 bases and J by 6 bases. This CDR3 is 14 amino acids long. In DNA form, the CDR3 reads TGTGCCAGCAGTCCTGGACAGGGTAATTCACCCCTCCACTTT. This encodes CASSPGQGNSPLHF.